The next 8 T cell receptor beta chains were all read from a single sample in a study of T cells in Graves' hyperthyroidism and ophthalmopathy. RNA transcripts yielded amplified TCR beta CDR3 regions. During a first-round RT-PCR of the TCR CDR3, the HTBI primer set was used. A single record per CDR3 protein comes from TCRdb applying MiXCR to the multiplex PCR reads. The sample shows 550,000 to 700,000 distinct CDR3 sequences, more than 45% of them seen only once. Sequencing was done on a sample of peripheral blood or thyroid tissue (not recorded which). The receptors were sampled from an adult woman with Graves' disease, either hyperthyroidism or ophthalmopathy (not recorded which).

The CDR3 DNA follows: TGCAGTGCTAGTCAGGGCCTTAACTATGGCTACACCTTC. It yields the protein CSASQGLNYGYTF. This chain uses TRBV20-1 with TRBJ1-2; possible D gene TRBD1, 5 bases. Trimming removed 3 bases from V and 1 base from J, with 9 bases in between. Germline V gene lookup returns CDR1 DFQATT and CDR2 SNEGSKA (reference sequence). The CDR3 runs to 13 residues.

This clonotype has ten or more counts. This chain joins TRBV7-8 and TRBJ1-2; a possible D gene is TRBD1 (6 bases). The V and J ends lost 5 bases and 4 bases respectively, with 17 bases between them. This CDR3 has 15 residues. CDR1 and CDR2 (germline): SGHVS, FQNEAQ. Written as DNA, the CDR3 is TGTGCCAGCAGCACGGGTGTCGGGACAACCTATGGCTACACCTTC. Its translation: CASSTGVGTTYGYTF.

The V and J genes are TRBV7-6 and TRBJ1-4; D gene unclear. CDR1 is SGHVS and CDR2 is FNYEAQ in the germline V gene. There are 17 residues in the CDR3. Trimming cost V 5 bases and J 5 bases, with 21 bases left between them. The chain's CDR3 is CASSALAPRLVNEKLFF. As DNA, the CDR3 is TGTGCCAGCAGCGCCTTGGCACCGAGACTAGTAAATGAAAAACTGTTTTTT.

On this clonotype: Compared with germline, one end of the junction differs, possibly owing to a read error. The rearrangement links TRBV15 to TRBJ2-2; D might be TRBD2 (6 bases). Germline V CDR1 and CDR2: LNHNV, YYDKDF (reference sequence). This CDR3 is built from 12 residues. The CDR3 region is CATNEGGGELSF. In DNA form, the CDR3 reads TGTGCCACCAACGAGGGAGGCGGGGAGCTGTCTTTT.

This clonotype was recorded at least ten times. The V gene is TRBV4-1, the J gene TRBJ2-6; D is unresolved. The CDR3 is made up of 16 amino acids. In germline, CDR1 is MGHRA, CDR2 YSYEKL. Trimming removed 1 base from V and 4 bases from J, with 11 bases in between. Here the CDR3 reads CASSQVIAAGANVLTF. CDR3 sequence (DNA): TGCGCCAGCAGCCAAGTGATCGCAGCCGGGGCCAACGTCCTGACTTTC.

This chain uses TRBV5-1 with TRBJ1-1; perhaps TRBD1 as D (5 bases). CDR1 is SGHRS and CDR2 is YFSETQ in the germline V gene. Deletions cut 4 bases from V and 0 bases from J, with 10 bases between. This CDR3 is 14 amino acids long. Here the CDR3 DNA reads TGCGCCAGCAGCCCCGGGGCGGTGAACACTGAAGCTTTCTTT. Translated, it gives CASSPGAVNTEAFF.

The CDR3 nucleotides read TGCGCCAGCAGGGGCATGAACACTGAAGCTTTCTTT. Translation: CASRGMNTEAFF. The V call is TRBV10-2, the J call TRBJ1-1, with unresolved D. Germline V CDR1 and CDR2: WSHSY, SAAADI. Trimming stripped 6 bases from V and 0 bases from J, with 5 bases between. The CDR3 is 12 residues long.

This clonotype has a count of ten or more. The V call is TRBV4-1, the J call TRBJ1-2; the match to TRBD1 covers 8 bases. The CDR3 totals 16 residues. J gave up 8 bases and V 1 base, and 12 bases lay outside the gene matches. Germline loops: CDR1 MGHRA, CDR2 YSYEKL. The CDR3 is CASSQAPLDRVRGYTF. CDR3 coding DNA: TGCGCCAGCAGCCAAGCCCCGCTGGACAGGGTGAGGGGCTACACCTTC.